This TCR beta chain was captured by sequencing in a study of T cell repertoires in cytomegalovirus infection (dated by TCRdb to between 2018 and 2021). Regarding the study in general: Peptide stimulations targeted recently identified HLA-C-restricted CMV epitopes, whose presentation resists viral immunomodulation, together with well-studied HLA-B-restricted epitopes. Donor HLA type was relevant to the analysis, because carriage of CMV infection together with the matching HLA type was indicated by public TCR beta signatures. Points the paper makes about the study in general: The ex vivo response was dominated by HLA-C-restricted CMV-specific TCR beta clonotypes, which also provided the single most frequent clonotype in two of eight donors. In both this cohort and an independent approximately 400-donor cohort, the cumulative frequency of public TCR beta family members distinguished carriers of CMV infection plus the relevant HLA type.

Instrument on record: Illumina HiSeq 1500. TCRdb cleaned the public reads at Q25 with fastp, built clones with MiXCR and kept in-frame beta chains. Entries that share a CDR3 protein sequence are merged under the most common genes and DNA. The sample profile shows 450,000 to 600,000 distinct CDR3 sequences; around a third of them were found once. The ten largest clones capture roughly a sixth of the sample. The sample's treatment or condition label, decoded: in vitro stimulation with specific CMV peptide epitopes to enrich CMV-specific T cells. This clonotype was counted between two and nine times. Its antigen remains undetermined. Base quality data are lacking; no much larger clone is found one base away. V is shortened by 6 bases, J by 4 bases, and the region joining them spans 13 bases. Spanning cysteine to phenylalanine, the CDR3 consists of 14 amino acids. The sequence is cut down to CDR3 DNA, 42 bases in frame from base 1. CDR1 and CDR2 are read off the germline V gene as MNHEY and SVGEGT.

Specimen: cultured PBMCs, collected from culture after CMV antigen stimulation. This sequence uses TRBV6-2 or TRBV6-3 and TRBJ1-5; perhaps TRBD1 is the D gene, with 5 bases matching. The sequence came from a human donor in good health (CMV status not recorded). Some clones in this sample may be carry-over from other donors' samples. In nucleotides, the sequence is TGTGCCAGCAGCCCCGGGACGGAGAATCAGCCCCAGCATTTT. Its translation is CASSPGTENQPQHF.